This T cell receptor beta chain derives from a study of cytomegalovirus exposure and HLA in healthy donors. Study-level information: Around 85 million unique TCRs from HLA-typed donors were held in an early data release. Study-level findings and limits: Serostatus for CMV was the only available immune exposure information.

J gave up 6 bases and V 4 bases, and 8 bases lay outside the gene matches. Germline V gene data show CDR1 as MNHNY and CDR2 as SVGAGI (reference sequence). The CDR3 is 14 residues long. Amplification used 60 Vbeta primers and 13 Jbeta primers. Clones were sequenced by immunoSEQ multiplex PCR, and TCRdb holds only the in-frame ones, with some missing. With fewer than 150,000 clones in the sample, the ten largest clones hold roughly 2.5%. Comment on this clone: Its specificity is unknown.

The sample was PBMCs. This sequence joins TRBV6-6 and TRBJ1-2, with 7 bases that match TRBD1. This TCR derives from a man aged 40-49 years in good health and CMV-seronegative. CDR3 DNA: TGTGCCAGCAGTTCAGACAGGGCTAGTCATGGCTACACCTTC. This sequence encodes CASSSDRASHGYTF.